This TCR beta chain was captured by sequencing in a study of T cell repertoires in cytomegalovirus infection. At the level of the study: Matching HLA type, along with CMV infection, was indicated by public TCR beta signatures.

TCRdb reanalysed the reads using MiXCR and keeps one entry per CDR3 protein. The sample shows 200,000 or so distinct CDR3 sequences, approximately 40% of them seen only once. Of note for this clonotype: Its cognate antigen is unknown.

Trimming removed 2 bases from V and 0 bases from J, with 14 bases in between. CDR1 is LNHNV, CDR2 YYDKDF, per germline (reference sequence). The CDR3 covers 17 residues. Findings and limits, study-wide: Summed frequency of public TCR beta families distinguished CMV carriers with the relevant HLA. Dominating the ex vivo response were HLA-C-restricted CMV-specific TCR beta clonotypes.

V is TRBV15 and J is TRBJ2-1, with D unresolved. The material was CD8+ T cells from cultured PBMCs, obtained from culture after CMV antigen stimulation. This clonotype was obtained from a human donor in good health (CMV status not recorded). Some clones in this sample may be carry-over from other donors' samples. CDR3 sequence reads: CATSRSTRPGSYNEQFF. CDR3 DNA sequence: TGTGCCACCAGCAGATCGACCCGGCCCGGCTCCTACAATGAGCAGTTCTTC.